What follows are 31 T cell receptor beta chains derived from one specimen sequenced in a study of CD8 T cells in ankylosing spondylitis. MiXCR, run by TCRdb on the 5' RACE reads, gives a single entry per CDR3 protein. Of approximately 350,000 distinct CDR3 sequences in the sample, roughly 20% are singletons; the top ten hold around 13%. The sequenced sample consisted of blood, either unsorted or a sorted T cell fraction (not recorded which). The receptors were sampled from a male donor with ankylosing spondylitis or in good health (not recorded which).

The table lists this clonotype with a few counts. The chain links TRBV5-1 to TRBJ2-5, with 7 nucleotides matching TRBD2. V lost 5 bases and J lost 4; bases outside the gene matches: 11. The CDR3 has 15 residues. CDR1 is SGHRS and CDR2 is YFSETQ in the germline V gene. The CDR3 here is CASSSPAGEGETQYF. Here the CDR3 DNA reads TGCGCCAGCAGTTCCCCTGCGGGGGAGGGAGAGACCCAGTACTTC.

J is TRBJ2-3 and V is TRBV28; D is undetermined. V gave up 10 bases and J gave up 4 bases, with 12 bases separating them. The germline V gene has CDR1 MDHEN and CDR2 SYDVKM. This CDR3 comprises 12 residues. CDR3 DNA sequence: TGTGCCACTTCGACTGGGTCAGATACGCAGTATTTT. Protein product: CATSTGSDTQYF.

This clonotype was counted a few times. The chain employs TRBV12-3 or TRBV12-4 and TRBJ2-2; D perhaps matches TRBD1 (5 bases). The CDR3 length is 12 residues. V was pared by 6 bases and J by 7 bases, with 9 bases between. The CDR3 loop reads CASSRAHGELFF. CDR3 DNA: TGTGCCAGCAGCAGGGCCCACGGGGAGCTGTTTTTT.

This clonotype was seen a few times. The chain carries TRBV12-3 or TRBV12-4 and TRBJ2-7; D perhaps matches TRBD1 (5 bases). The V gene lost 5 bases and the J gene lost 5 bases, with 13 bases spanning the gap. The CDR3 covers 13 residues. CDR3 residues: CASSPFQGHEQYF. CDR3 in DNA: TGTGCCAGCAGTCCCTTCCAGGGCCACGAGCAGTACTTC.

The J gene is TRBJ2-7, the V gene TRBV27; a weak D match, TRBD2 (6 bases). The CDR3 is 14 amino acids. CDR1 and CDR2 from the germline V gene are MNHEY and SMNVEV (reference sequence). V was cut by 5 bases and J by 4 bases, with 15 bases left in between. The CDR3 DNA reads as TGTGCCAGCAGTCGGAGGGGAATCCTTTACGAGCAGTACTTC. The encoded protein is CASSRRGILYEQYF.

The gene calls are TRBV20-1 and TRBJ2-1; 15 bases align to TRBD2. After removal of 3 bases from V and 3 bases from J, the junction contained 12 bases not matched to a gene. The CDR3 has 19 residues. Germline V lookup: CDR1 DFQATT, CDR2 SNEGSKA (reference sequence). The CDR3 nucleotides read TGCAGTGCTAGGAGTCAGGGGACTAGCGGGGGGCCGGTCTACAATGAGCAGTTCTTC. Protein: CSARSQGTSGGPVYNEQFF.

The gene calls are TRBV29-1 and TRBJ2-1; 8 positions agree with TRBD2. From germline, CDR1 is SQVTM and CDR2 ANQGSEA. The CDR3 has 14 amino acids. V was pared by 4 bases and J by 3 bases, with 5 bases of the junction left unmatched. CDR3 bases: TGCAGCGTTGTTGACAGCGGGGGCTACAATGAGCAGTTCTTC. It translates to CSVVDSGGYNEQFF.

The gene calls are TRBV29-1 and TRBJ2-7, with TRBD2 matching 8 bases. The CDR3 extends over 15 amino acids. After removal of 4 bases from V and 1 base from J, the junction contained 9 bases not matched to a gene. Germline V gene sequence: CDR1 SQVTM, CDR2 ANQGSEA. The CDR3 DNA reads TGCAGCGTTGTTAGGCGGGGGGACGAATCCTACGAGCAGTACTTC. Its translation: CSVVRRGDESYEQYF.

The rearrangement links TRBV2 to TRBJ1-5; TRBD1 might be the D (6 bases). CDR3 length equals 12 residues. The V and J ends lost 8 bases and 7 bases respectively, with 12 bases between them. Germline V gene data show CDR1 as SNHLY and CDR2 as FYNNEI. The CDR3 bases are TGTGCCAGCTCCTGGGGGGCCCAGCCCCAGCATTTT. Amino acids: CASSWGAQPQHF.

V and J are TRBV11-2 and TRBJ1-1; the D is unclear. This CDR3 has 15 residues. The germline V gene encodes CDR1 SGHAT and CDR2 FQNNGV. V lost 0 bases to trimming and J lost 5 bases, with 13 bases between them. CDR3 DNA sequence: TGTGCCAGCAGCTTAGATGCGCTCTTGGGGACTGAAGCTTTCTTT. Residues: CASSLDALLGTEAFF.

A few counts support this clonotype. This chain joins TRBV7-9 and TRBJ2-5, with 8 positions matching TRBD2. CDR1 is SEHNR and CDR2 is FQNEAQ in the germline V gene (reference sequence). The CDR3 is made up of 16 amino acids. V trimming: 5 bases; J trimming: 2 bases; junction bases outside the gene matches: 10. CDR3 DNA: TGTGCCAGCAGCCCCCGACTAGCGAGCCTACAAGAGACCCAGTACTTC. Its translation is CASSPRLASLQETQYF.

The V gene is TRBV12-3 or TRBV12-4, the J gene TRBJ2-5; 11 bases agree with TRBD1. V dropped 3 bases and J dropped 5; count of bases not matched to a gene: 8. CDR3 length equals 16 residues. The CDR3 here is CASSLAGQGVAETQYF. In nucleotides, the CDR3 is TGTGCCAGCAGTTTGGCGGGACAGGGGGTTGCGGAGACCCAGTACTTC.

In its sample, this clonotype was seen a few times. The chain is built from TRBV5-1 and TRBJ2-7, with D perhaps TRBD1 (6 bases). CDR3 length: 12 amino acids. The germline gives CDR1 SGHRS, CDR2 YFSETQ. V was clipped by 5 bases and J by 6 bases, with 12 bases between them. CDR3 loop: CASRSGGGEQYF. In nucleotides, the CDR3 is TGCGCCAGCAGAAGTGGGGGCGGCGAGCAGTACTTC.

This clonotype was recorded at least ten times. This chain links TRBV4-1 with TRBJ2-6; TRBD1 might be the D (5 bases). The CDR3 is made up of 16 amino acids. CDR1 is MGHRA and CDR2 is YSYEKL in the germline V gene. The ends were cut back, 0 bases at V and 1 base at J, with 7 bases in the middle. The chain's CDR3 is CASSQEGVSGANVLTF. The CDR3 DNA reads TGCGCCAGCAGCCAAGAAGGGGTTTCTGGGGCCAACGTCCTGACTTTC.

V and J are TRBV4-2 and TRBJ2-7; perhaps TRBD2 as D (6 bases). This CDR3 has 15 amino acids. V was cut by 3 bases and J by 4 bases, with 16 bases left in between. Germline lookup yields CDR1 LGHNA and CDR2 YNFKEQ. Here the CDR3 reads CASSQESRGAYEQYF. CDR3 coding DNA: TGTGCCAGCAGCCAGGAGTCCCGCGGGGCGTACGAGCAGTACTTC.

The chain recombines TRBV13 with TRBJ2-7, with TRBD2 identical over 11 bases. The CDR3 spans 14 residues. V was pared by 10 bases and J by 5 bases, with 10 bases of the junction left unmatched. The germline gives CDR1 PRHDT, CDR2 FYEKMQ (reference sequence). CDR3 nucleotides: TGTGCCAACGGAGTAGCGGGGGGGCTCAACGAGCAGTACTTC. It specifies CANGVAGGLNEQYF.

The rearrangement links TRBV7-9 to TRBJ2-1; maybe TRBD2 (6 bases). This CDR3 contains 16 residues. The germline V gene has CDR1 SEHNR and CDR2 FQNEAQ (reference sequence). Trimming cost V 1 base and J 7 bases, with 17 bases left between them. The CDR3 DNA sequence: TGTGCCAGCAGCTTAGTCGGTTTAGCGGTGGGGAATGAGCAGTTCTTC. As protein: CASSLVGLAVGNEQFF.

This clonotype was counted a few times. This chain joins TRBV29-1 and TRBJ2-5; 9 nucleotides match TRBD1. Unmatched junction bases numbered 5, after V lost 6 bases and J lost 3 bases. CDR1 and CDR2 from the germline V gene are SQVTM and ANQGSEA. The length of the CDR3 is 13 residues. In DNA, the CDR3 is TGCAGCGTCGGACAGGGGCCCGAAGAGACCCAGTACTTC. This sequence encodes CSVGQGPEETQYF.

The chain couples TRBV3-1 to TRBJ2-1, with 9 bases lining up with TRBD1. J lost 7 bases, V lost 4 bases, and 5 bases had no gene match. This CDR3 comprises 14 residues. Germline assignment: CDR1 LGHDT and CDR2 YNNKEL (reference sequence). The CDR3 sequence is CASSRDREGNEQFF. The CDR3 DNA reads as TGTGCCAGCAGCCGGGACAGGGAGGGTAATGAGCAGTTCTTC.

The chain links TRBV27 to TRBJ2-3; D is unresolved. V was pared by 7 bases and J by 2 bases, with 19 bases between. The CDR3 totals 16 residues. CDR1 and CDR2 (germline): MNHEY, SMNVEV (reference sequence). CDR3 DNA sequence: TGTGCCAGCAAAACTTCGGTGGCAGGCCACACAGATACGCAGTATTTT. This gives the protein CASKTSVAGHTDTQYF.

The chain recombines TRBV7-9 with TRBJ2-7; 7 bases match TRBD2. Germline values: CDR1 SEHNR, CDR2 FQNEAQ (reference sequence). With V trimmed by 5 bases and J by 7 bases, 14 bases remained unmatched. This CDR3 spans 15 amino acids. CDR3 coding DNA: TGTGCCAGCAGCGGCCGGGACTACCGAGCTAGGGAGCAGTACTTC. It encodes CASSGRDYRAREQYF.

The chain has TRBV12-3 or TRBV12-4 and TRBJ2-3; D gene uncertain. Trimming took off 10 bases at V and 6 bases at J, with 8 bases between the two ends. CDR3 size: 10 residues. The CDR3 sequence is CATRADTQYF. CDR3 DNA: TGTGCCACCCGCGCCGATACGCAGTATTTT.

This clonotype has just a few counts. The chain is built from TRBV29-1 and TRBJ1-2; D is undetermined. With 1 base removed from V and 4 bases from J, the gap between germline ends came to 4 bases. Germline assignment: CDR1 SQVTM and CDR2 ANQGSEA. This CDR3 has 11 amino acids. The CDR3: CSVEATYGYTF. Here the CDR3 DNA reads TGCAGCGTTGAAGCCACCTATGGCTACACCTTC.

This clonotype was found a few times. This chain links TRBV9 with TRBJ2-7; possibly TRBD1 for D (7 bases). Germline lookup yields CDR1 SGDLS and CDR2 YYNGEE. The CDR3 contains 15 residues. V lost 5 bases and J 2 bases, leaving 17 bases between the germline ends. For the CDR3, the DNA is TGTGCCAGCAGGAGGAGGGACAGAGGCACCTACGAGCAGTACTTC. As protein: CASRRRDRGTYEQYF. Filled out from reference TRBV9 and TRBJ2-7, the complete variable domain reads DSGVTQTPKHLITATGQRVTLRCSPRSGDLSVYWYQQSLDQGLQFLIQYYNGEERAKGNILERFSAQQFPDLHSELNLSSLELGDSALYFCASRRRDRGTYEQYFGPGTRLTVT.

The chain has TRBV30 and TRBJ2-1; 8 nucleotides match TRBD2. The CDR3 has 13 residues. J lost 6 bases, V lost 4 bases, and 5 bases had no gene match. Germline CDR1 and CDR2: GTSNPN and SVGIG (reference sequence). The CDR3 nucleotides read TGTGCCTGGATTAGGCGGGGGGTCAATGAGCAGTTCTTC. This encodes CAWIRRGVNEQFF.

The chain couples TRBV5-1 to TRBJ2-3; 12 bases agree with TRBD2. The CDR3 is 17 residues long. J lost 2 bases, V lost 4 bases, and 8 bases had no gene match. CDR1 is SGHRS and CDR2 is YFSETQ in the germline V gene. The CDR3 nucleotides read TGCGCCAGCAGCGCCAGACTAGCGGGGGTATTCACAGATACGCAGTATTTT. Amino acid sequence: CASSARLAGVFTDTQYF.

This clonotype was detected a few times. The chain is built from TRBV11-2 and TRBJ2-1; 8 nucleotides match TRBD2. Germline values: CDR1 SGHAT, CDR2 FQNNGV. Trimming at V came to 4 bases and at J to 4 bases, leaving 15 bases not matched to a gene. This CDR3 spans 18 amino acids. In DNA form, the CDR3 reads TGTGCCAGCAGCTCTAACCTCGGGGGGGCTGGGAATTACAATGAGCAGTTCTTC. Protein: CASSSNLGGAGNYNEQFF. The complete variable domain, with remaining parts taken from reference TRBV11-2 and TRBJ2-1, reads EAGVAQSPRYKIIEKRQSVAFWCNPISGHATLYWYQQILGQGPKLLIQFQNNGVVDDSQLPKDRFSAERLKGVDSTLKIQPAKLEDSAVYLCASSSNLGGAGNYNEQFFGPGTRLTVL.

J is TRBJ2-3 and V is TRBV10-2; 11 bases are a match to TRBD2. The CDR3 consists of 17 residues. V lost 4 bases and J lost 0; bases outside the gene matches: 6. CDR1 is WSHSY and CDR2 is SAAADI in the germline V gene. Here the CDR3 reads CASSASSGGTSTDTQYF. In nucleotides, the CDR3 is TGCGCCAGCAGTGCCTCTAGCGGGGGGACTAGCACAGATACGCAGTATTTT.

There are many counts of this clonotype. The rearrangement uses TRBV12-3 or TRBV12-4 and TRBJ1-5; 7 bases match TRBD1. V dropped 8 bases and J dropped 3; count of bases not matched to a gene: 7. CDR3 length: 14 amino acids. CDR3 sequence: CASGMDRINQPQHF. The CDR3 region has the DNA TGTGCCAGCGGTATGGACAGGATCAATCAGCCCCAGCATTTT.

This clonotype was picked up a small number of times. This chain uses TRBV6-2 or TRBV6-3 with TRBJ1-2, with TRBD1 identical over 7 bases. J was trimmed by 8 bases and V by 5 bases; bases with no gene match: 8. The CDR3 runs 13 residues. The germline V gene encodes CDR1 MNHEY and CDR2 SVGEGT. The CDR3, as DNA: TGTGCCAGCAGTGGCAACAGGGGTGAAGGCTACACCTTC. Protein product: CASSGNRGEGYTF.

The table lists this clonotype with a few counts. The chain combines TRBV7-8 with TRBJ2-1, with 7 bases aligning to TRBD1. CDR1 is SGHVS and CDR2 is FQNEAQ in the germline V gene. This CDR3 has 15 amino acids. Unmatched junction bases numbered 8, after V lost 3 bases and J lost 6 bases. The chain's CDR3 is CASSFVDRVGNEQFF. CDR3 sequence (DNA): TGTGCCAGCAGCTTCGTCGACAGGGTTGGCAATGAGCAGTTCTTC.